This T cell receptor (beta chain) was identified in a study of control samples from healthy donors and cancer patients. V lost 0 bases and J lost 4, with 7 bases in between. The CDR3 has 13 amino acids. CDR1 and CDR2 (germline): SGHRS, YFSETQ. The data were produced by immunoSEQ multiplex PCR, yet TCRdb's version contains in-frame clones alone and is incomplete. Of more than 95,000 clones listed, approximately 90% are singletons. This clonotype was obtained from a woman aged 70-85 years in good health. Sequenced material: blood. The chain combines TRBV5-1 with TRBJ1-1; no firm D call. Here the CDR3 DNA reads TGCGCCAGCAGCTTGGTAGGGATCACTGAAGCTTTCTTT. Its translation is CASSLVGITEAFF.